The rows below give T cell receptor beta chains drawn from one sample of a study of cytomegalovirus exposure and HLA in healthy donors. Profiling relied on immunoSEQ multiplex PCR, and the TCRdb table lists in-frame clones only, not all of them. Of 200,000 or so clones listed, just under 70% are singletons. The sequencing sample was made of PBMCs. These receptors were collected from a man aged 40-50 years in good health and CMV-seropositive. Both conserved end residues are part of each CDR3. Fields, in order: CDR3 protein, CDR3 DNA, V gene, J gene, D gene, clone size. D genes are given only for firm matches. Clone sizes are given selectively: once, few, many, or a class where the clone is expanded.

CASSLLLATGGNTIYF	TGTGCCAGCAGCTTATTACTGGCGACAGGGGGAAACACCATATATTTT	TRBV7-2	TRBJ1-3	TRBD1	once
CASSLQGGGMDTEAFF	TGTGCCAGCAGCTTACAGGGTGGGGGTATGGACACTGAAGCTTTCTTT	TRBV5-4	TRBJ1-1	.	.
CASSYSGPGGYGYTF	TGTGCCAGCAGTTACTCGGGGCCGGGAGGGTATGGCTACACCTTC	TRBV6-6	TRBJ1-2	.	.
CSARTGTRGQPQHF	TGCAGCGCTAGGACAGGGACCAGGGGGCAGCCCCAGCATTTT	TRBV29-1	TRBJ1-5	TRBD1	once
CASHEGLTYGYTF	TGTGCCAGCCACGAAGGACTCACCTATGGCTACACCTTC	TRBV2	TRBJ1-2	.	.
CASSPLAGGIYNEQFF	TGTGCCAGTAGTCCTTTAGCGGGGGGAATCTACAATGAGCAGTTCTTC	TRBV19	TRBJ2-1	TRBD2	.
CASGLGRDTQYF	TGTGCTAGTGGTTTGGGCCGGGATACGCAGTATTTT	TRBV12-5	TRBJ2-3	.	.
CASSWQALYEQYF	TGTGCCAGCTCATGGCAGGCGCTATACGAGCAGTACTTC	TRBV18	TRBJ2-7	.	.
CASSLRGLLGEQYF	TGTGCCAGCAGTTTAAGAGGTCTGCTCGGCGAGCAGTACTTC	TRBV27	TRBJ2-7	.	.
CAISGLLLREQYF	TGTGCCATCAGCGGACTCCTACTACGTGAGCAGTACTTC	TRBV10-3	TRBJ2-7	.	once
CASSEATGGFGTQYF	TGTGCCAGCAGTGAAGCAACGGGGGGGTTTGGTACGCAGTATTTT	TRBV6-1	TRBJ2-3	TRBD2	few